Listed below are T cell receptor beta chains from one sample, sequenced in a study of T cells expressing NK-cell markers. TCRdb reprocessed the 5' RACE reads and stores each CDR3 protein as one record, lacking DNA. Its table records 400,000 or so distinct CDR3 sequences. The material sequenced was blood T cells: a sorted CD56 or NKG2C T cell subset, CD4+ or CD8+ T cells, or bulk PBMC T cells (not recorded which). Receptor source: a woman aged 45-65 years in good health. The CDR3 runs from the conserved cysteine through the conserved F or W.

TRBV12-3/TRBV12-4	TRBJ2-5	CASSLRSIWGNETQYF
TRBV6-5	TRBJ2-2	CASRGRRDLGGELFF
TRBV3-1	TRBJ2-5	CASIEGRLNQETQYF
TRBV27	TRBJ2-1	CASSLSTGLGFYEQFF
TRBV19	TRBJ1-1	CASNGAARTEAFF
TRBV19	TRBJ2-5	CASSIDDGVETQYF
TRBV25-1	TRBJ2-1	CASSAIPLPNNEQFF
TRBV4-1	TRBJ2-3	CASSQGQGTTDTQYF
TRBV28	TRBJ2-7	CASSLWGGYEQYF
TRBV27	TRBJ2-3	CASTLRAGHTDTQYF
TRBV6-5	TRBJ2-2	CASSYRAGANTGELFF
TRBV24-1	TRBJ2-3	CATNPGVPTDTQYF
TRBV7-2	TRBJ2-1	CASSLIIRVGEQFF
TRBV5-1	TRBJ2-2	CASSSAGHTNTGELFF
TRBV4-1	TRBJ2-2	CASSQGGRGTGTGELFF
TRBV5-1	TRBJ2-1	CASSLAGDAYNEQFF
TRBV7-2	TRBJ2-5	CASSLAPVRGPSVQETQYF
TRBV15	TRBJ2-3	CATSREGQASTDTQYF
TRBV5-1	TRBJ2-3	CASSHTSGTGITGDTQYF
TRBV7-8	TRBJ2-5	CASSLWGLAETQYF
TRBV5-1	TRBJ2-7	CASSLDGLAFEQYF
TRBV7-9	TRBJ1-6	CASGTEQPNSPLHF
TRBV12-3/TRBV12-4	TRBJ2-3	CASRPPGQGPVTDTQYF
TRBV29-1	TRBJ2-4	CSVEDRVKNIQYF
TRBV11-2	TRBJ2-3	CASTNSGWGDTQYF
TRBV20-1	TRBJ1-5	CSARDNQGRGPQHF
TRBV5-1	TRBJ2-1	CASSLWGQASAKGNEQFF
TRBV4-1	TRBJ1-2	CASSQTVFREDGYTF
TRBV5-1	TRBJ1-6	CASSLVVGDSPLHF
TRBV7-8	TRBJ2-1	CASSLGRLSNEQFF
TRBV12-3/TRBV12-4	TRBJ2-1	CASSYRDFQNEQFF
TRBV20-1	TRBJ2-4	CSASSVSGANIQYF
TRBV24-1	TRBJ1-1	CATTGTGPNTEAFF
TRBV5-1	TRBJ1-5	CASSSTGGGSQPQHF
TRBV19	TRBJ2-1	CASSDPLRDRRNEQFF
TRBV11-2	TRBJ2-2	CASSPEVGSTGELFF
TRBV4-2	TRBJ2-1	CASSQDPGTSGSDEQFF
TRBV30	TRBJ2-1	CALKTSGKRNEQFF
TRBV5-1	TRBJ2-7	CASSLDLAQNYEQYF
TRBV2	TRBJ2-1	CASTQPGLDSNEQFF
TRBV24-1	TRBJ2-1	CATSPRTGRSYNEQFF
TRBV6-6	TRBJ2-1	CASSYSPDSNEQFF
TRBV5-1	TRBJ2-2	CASSLALQTGELFF
TRBV12-3/TRBV12-4	TRBJ2-6	CASSLWEGTNVLTF
TRBV27	TRBJ2-6	CASSLDPVGIGANVLTF
TRBV9	TRBJ2-1	CASSVGGRESNEQFF
TRBV4-2	TRBJ2-1	CASSQWDYNEQFF
TRBV19	TRBJ2-7	CASSIGDLGEQYF
TRBV12-3/TRBV12-4	TRBJ1-2	CASSPSDSPYYGYTF
TRBV2	TRBJ2-1	CASSWTRGDEQFF
TRBV20-1	TRBJ2-1	CSASSSMGANLRDEQFF
TRBV7-8	TRBJ2-7	CASRRGDSGGEQYF
TRBV11-2	TRBJ2-1	CASSLLRRRRNEQFF
TRBV12-3/TRBV12-4	TRBJ2-2	CASSLGTGAGELFF
TRBV3-1	TRBJ2-1	CASSLRGAGSIAYNEQFF
TRBV5-1	TRBJ1-6	CASSFGFQGDSPLHF
TRBV25-1	TRBJ2-1	CASSVRERWTNEQFF
TRBV25-1	TRBJ1-1	CARDRAGNTEAFF